This T cell receptor (beta chain) was recovered during a study of blood T cell repertoires in COVID-19. Across the study: Acute-phase and convalescent COVID-19 samples originated in the United States, Italy and Spain. Sources were T cells, B-cell-depleted T cells, or PBMCs; the material itself was cDNA or gDNA.

As handled by the study authors: How many nucleated cells were present was estimated from reference gene primer amplification. Assay: immunoSEQ multiplex PCR; the TCRdb copy retains only in-frame clones and omits some. V, J and clone size are those of that table, while D and trimming were read from the DNA. In the table there are more than 300,000 clones, around 92% of which are singletons. The CDR3 totals 18 residues. CDR1 MNHEY and CDR2 SMNVEV come from the germline V gene (reference sequence). With V trimmed by 4 bases and J by 5 bases, 9 bases remained unmatched. This clone was observed once. This receptor was obtained from a man between 18 and 29 years old who had recovered from COVID-19. The rearrangement uses TRBV27 and TRBJ2-2; 14 positions match TRBD2. Sequencing was carried out using peripheral blood. The chain's CDR3 is CASSSGGGLAGDTGELFF. CDR3 DNA sequence: TGTGCCAGCAGTTCGGGGGGGGGACTAGCGGGAGATACCGGGGAGCTGTTTTTT.